This T cell receptor beta chain was documented in a study of cytomegalovirus exposure and HLA in healthy donors (dated by TCRdb to about 2017). For the wider study: According to a later analysis, the 120 or so validation repertoires were produced on the same platform as the 680 or so repertoires of the first cohort. The study was designed to test whether signatures of past pathogen exposure could be identified by cataloging public T cell receptors. A separate validation cohort of roughly 130 different subjects was used in addition to the roughly 700-subject first cohort. To predict cytomegalovirus infection status, the study brought together high-throughput TCR immunosequencing, statistical association of individual TCRs with disease status, and machine learning. The investigation overall reported the following: A later analysis had no HLA typing for the validation cohort, so co-occurrence there was scored across all 120 or so repertoires. A total of 150 to 200 TCR beta chains were listed by the study as associated with cytomegalovirus. Three of the identified cytomegalovirus-associated TCR beta chains were confirmed in vitro to be specific for cytomegalovirus antigens. It was suggested by the authors that the approach could potentially be generalized to other disease states and immunological phenotypes. Most TCR sequences were observed very rarely across donors, whereas some public TCRs were present in many individuals. The classifier was reported to diagnose cytomegalovirus status with high specificity and sensitivity in both the original and validation cohorts. Subsequent analysis determined that TCRs grouped into clusters in the first cohort also showed a tendency toward co-occurrence across the approximately 120 validation repertoires, and 94% of cluster scores exceeded 0.

On this clone: The antigen it binds to is not known. Base qualities are missing; no much larger clone stands one base away.

Receptor amplification or capture employed the immunoSEQ multiplex PCR assay. On the authors' methods: To diagnose cytomegalovirus status from the catalog of TCR beta chain sequences, a statistical classification framework was built. Held by TCRdb, this immuneACCESS table contains in-frame sequences only and omits some clones. Under half of the omission traces to an unresolved V gene where checked; the cause of the rest is unknown. D and trimming come from the DNA, and the V and J calls and clone size come from that table. The sample includes 130,000 to 150,000 clones, with 80% to 95% observed a single time. The ten largest clones capture approximately 0.7% of the sample. Donors formed part of the validation cohort, which comprised 95 to 150 subjects and was distinct from the first cohort of several hundred subjects. The CDR1 and CDR2 encoded by the germline V gene are MNHNS and SASEGT. CDR3 length: 15 amino acids, cysteine to phenylalanine. The only DNA kept is the CDR3, 45 bases in frame from the first base. The junction shows trimming of 7 bases on V and 3 bases on J, and the gene matches do not reach 11 bases of it.

The V gene is TRBV6-1 and the J gene is TRBJ2-5, with 7 bases matching TRBD1. The source of this sequence is a man in his late teens or twenties in good health and CMV-seronegative. Sequenced sample: PBMCs. Here is the DNA: TGTGCCAGCAACGTCCCCCGGGACAGAGAAGAGACCCAGTACTTC. Translated, it gives CASNVPRDREETQYF.